These 23 T cell receptor beta chains were all obtained from the same sample, sequenced in a study of T cells in Graves' hyperthyroidism and ophthalmopathy. RNA transcripts provided the source from which TCR beta CDR3 regions were amplified. Carried out on the TCR CDR3, a first-round RT-PCR used the HTBI primer set. TCRdb reprocessed the multiplex PCR reads via MiXCR and lists one record per CDR3 protein. The profile covers some 400,000 distinct CDR3 sequences, with 13% appearing a single time and less than 25% taken by the ten largest. Sequencing was carried out using blood. These receptors all come from a man aged 30 to 39 with Graves' hyperthyroidism that later progressed to Graves' ophthalmopathy.

As to this clonotype: One junction end disagrees with the germline gene, perhaps due to a read error. The chain recombines TRBV28 with TRBJ2-5, with TRBD1 identical over 10 bases. The germline V gene encodes CDR1 MDHEN and CDR2 SYDVKM. This CDR3 contains 16 residues. The chain's CDR3 is CASSLSGQGGGETQYF. The DNA of the CDR3 is TGTGCCAGCAGCTTATCCGGACAGGGGGGTGGGGAGACCCAGTACTTC.

This chain links TRBV5-1 with TRBJ1-2; D unclear. V was cut by 4 bases and J by 4 bases, with 8 bases left in between. CDR1 and CDR2 from the germline V gene are SGHRS and YFSETQ. The CDR3 runs to 12 residues. The CDR3 DNA reads TGCGCCAGCAGCGCGGGCGGCTATGGCTACACCTTC. Protein: CASSAGGYGYTF.

At least ten counts were recorded for this clonotype. The genes are TRBV18 and TRBJ2-7; no firm D call. The germline V gene encodes CDR1 KGHSH and CDR2 LQKENI. The V end was cut by 3 bases, the J end by 2 bases, with 14 bases between. The length of the CDR3 is 15 residues. The CDR3 bases are TGTGCCAGCTCACCCGGTTCCCTCCCAGCCTACGAGCAGTACTTC. Translated: CASSPGSLPAYEQYF.

This clonotype was counted only a few times. The V gene is TRBV19, the J gene TRBJ1-2; D call uncertain. CDR1 is LNHDA and CDR2 is SQIVND in the germline V gene (reference sequence). Trimming took off 5 bases at V and 7 bases at J, with 17 bases between the two ends. There are 14 residues in the CDR3. CDR3 loop: CASSPLAGPVGYTF. CDR3 coding DNA: TGTGCCAGTAGTCCGCTGGCAGGACCCGTTGGCTACACCTTC. Looking up the rest from reference TRBV19 and TRBJ1-2 gives the full variable domain: DGGITQSPKYLFRKEGQNVTLSCEQNLNHDAMYWYRQDPGQGLRLIYYSQIVNDFQKGDIAEGYSVSREKKESFPLTVTSAQKNPTAFYLCASSPLAGPVGYTFGSGTRLTVV.

This clonotype was counted ten times or more. The chain is built from TRBV11-2 and TRBJ2-5, with 12 bases fitting TRBD1. The V segment lost 1 base and the J segment 4 bases; nucleotides outside the gene matches: 4. CDR3 size: 16 residues. The germline V gene encodes CDR1 SGHAT and CDR2 FQNNGV. CDR3 sequence (DNA): TGTGCCAGCAGCTTAGTGGGACAGGGGGCTGGAGAGACCCAGTACTTC. Protein product: CASSLVGQGAGETQYF.

This clonotype was seen ten or more times. The rearrangement links TRBV29-1 to TRBJ2-5; D is unclear. Trimming stripped 0 bases from V and 3 bases from J, with 11 bases between. The germline CDR1 and CDR2 sequences are SQVTM and ANQGSEA. This CDR3 comprises 14 residues. In DNA, the CDR3 is TGCAGCGTTGAAGATCTTTCCGGAGAAGAGACCCAGTACTTC. It specifies CSVEDLSGEETQYF. Variable domain in full (rest from reference TRBV29-1 and TRBJ2-5): SAVISQKPSRDICQRGTSLTIQCQVDSQVTMMFWYRQQPGQSLTLIATANQGSEATYESGFVIDKFPISRPNLTFSTLTVSNMSPEDSSIYLCSVEDLSGEETQYFGPGTRLLVL.

In this sample, this clonotype turned up a few times. The V and J genes are TRBV5-1 and TRBJ2-1; possible D gene TRBD1, 6 bases. This CDR3 region has 16 residues. The V gene's germline CDR1 is SGHRS and CDR2 YFSETQ. V lost 0 bases and J 1 base, leaving 11 bases between the germline ends. The CDR3 loop is CASSLGRGISYNEQFF. The CDR3 DNA follows: TGCGCCAGCAGCTTGGGAAGGGGGATTTCCTACAATGAGCAGTTCTTC.

There are many counts of this clonotype. The V and J genes are TRBV18 and TRBJ1-2, with D tentatively TRBD1 (5 bases). Germline V lookup: CDR1 KGHSH, CDR2 LQKENI. V was trimmed by 3 bases and J by 2 bases, leaving 10 bases between them. The CDR3 contains 14 residues. CDR3 amino acids: CASSPSRDNYGYTF. The CDR3 region has the DNA TGTGCCAGCTCACCTTCGAGGGACAACTATGGCTACACCTTC.

This clonotype was found a few times. The CDR3 loop is CSVVKGSADTQYF. In nucleotides, the CDR3 is TGCAGCGTCGTGAAGGGGAGCGCAGATACGCAGTATTTT. The rearrangement joins TRBV29-1 to TRBJ2-3; D may match TRBD1 or TRBD2 (5 bases each). This CDR3 has 13 amino acids. Germline lookup yields CDR1 SQVTM and CDR2 ANQGSEA. The germline V and J ends were trimmed by 6 bases and 4 bases, with 14 bases remaining between them.

This sequence joins TRBV27 and TRBJ2-2, with TRBD1 matching 9 bases. V was clipped by 1 base and J by 6 bases; unmatched bases: 9. This CDR3 is built from 17 residues. Germline V CDR1 and CDR2: MNHEY, SMNVEV (reference sequence). CDR3 sequence: CASSLFGQGKGAGELFF. In DNA form, the CDR3 reads TGTGCCAGCAGTTTATTTGGACAGGGGAAAGGTGCCGGGGAGCTGTTTTTT.

This clonotype has ten or more counts. An end of the junction differs from the germline gene, which may be a read error. The chain uses TRBV12-3 or TRBV12-4 and TRBJ1-2; unclear D gene. The CDR3 runs to 11 residues. CDR3 bases: TGTGCCAGCAACTCGAACTTTGGCTACACCTTC. Amino acid sequence: CASNSNFGYTF.

The table lists this clonotype with many counts. The rearrangement uses TRBV28 and TRBJ2-7, with D perhaps matching TRBD1 (6 bases). This CDR3 has 16 residues. V was cut by 4 bases and J by 6 bases, with 22 bases left in between. From germline, CDR1 is MDHEN and CDR2 SYDVKM. CDR3 in DNA: TGTGCCAGCAGTTCCCCCCCCGGACAGCAAGGCGGCGAGCAGTACTTC. This sequence encodes CASSSPPGQQGGEQYF.

As for this clonotype: This may arise from a read error, as a much more abundant clone is one base away. As the CDR3 is not closed by the conserved phenylalanine or tryptophan, this likely results from a read error. The chain uses TRBV12-3 or TRBV12-4 and TRBJ2-7; possible D gene TRBD2, 6 bases. The V end lost 5 bases, the J end lost 2 bases, and 13 bases lay between the germline ends. The CDR3 runs to 14 residues. The CDR3 loop is CASSTSGRTYEQYS. Written as DNA, the CDR3 is TGTGCCAGCAGTACATCCGGGAGAACCTACGAGCAGTACTCC.

The rearrangement links TRBV18 to TRBJ2-2; 8 nucleotides agree with TRBD2. Germline V gene lookup returns CDR1 KGHSH and CDR2 LQKENI. The ends lost 8 bases at V and 9 bases at J; junction bases unmatched: 8. This CDR3 comprises 13 residues. CDR3 coding DNA: TGTGCCAGCCCGGGACTAGATCGGCGGGAGCTGTTTTTT. Translated, it gives CASPGLDRRELFF.

This chain connects TRBV27 to TRBJ2-7, with D possibly matching TRBD2 (7 bases). Germline V lookup: CDR1 MNHEY, CDR2 SMNVEV (reference sequence). The ends were cut back, 2 bases at V and 3 bases at J, with 11 bases in the middle. The CDR3 sequence is 14 residues long. In DNA form, the CDR3 reads TGTGCCAGCAGTTTAGGGGGGGCCGGCTACGAGCAGTACTTC. Translated, it gives CASSLGGAGYEQYF.

As DNA, the CDR3 is TGTGCCAGCAGTTTCGGGGGACAGGCGAACACTGAAGCTTTCTTT. Amino acids: CASSFGGQANTEAFF. V gene TRBV12-3 or TRBV12-4 combines with J gene TRBJ1-1; 8 bases fit TRBD1. Trimming at V came to 3 bases and at J to 1 base, leaving 4 bases not matched to a gene. The CDR3 is 15 amino acids.

The V call is TRBV3-1, the J call TRBJ1-2; D not certain. CDR3 length: 14 amino acids. Germline V lookup: CDR1 LGHDT, CDR2 YNNKEL (reference sequence). Trimming pared 0 bases from V and 4 bases from J, leaving 9 bases between. Here the CDR3 DNA reads TGTGCCAGCAGCCAAGAATCAGCCTCCTATGGCTACACCTTC. Translation: CASSQESASYGYTF.

The table lists this clonotype with many counts. The V gene is TRBV5-5, the J gene TRBJ1-1; no definite D call. This CDR3 comprises 14 residues. Trimming took off 0 bases at V and 6 bases at J, with 12 bases between the two ends. CDR1 and CDR2 (germline): SGHKS, YYEKEE (reference sequence). CDR3 DNA sequence: TGTGCCAGCAGCTTGGTCCATTGGTCTGCTGAAGCTTTCTTT. As protein: CASSLVHWSAEAFF.

This clonotype occurred many times. The CDR3 DNA reads TGTGCCAGCCGGCGGACAGGGTCCGATCAGCCCCAGCATTTT. It encodes CASRRTGSDQPQHF. The chain carries TRBV12-3 or TRBV12-4 and TRBJ1-5; 8 bases fit TRBD1. V shed 8 bases, J shed 5 bases, and the junction held 8 bases outside the gene matches. The CDR3 has 14 amino acids.

There are many counts of this clonotype. This chain joins TRBV11-2 and TRBJ1-4; D unresolved. Germline V gene data show CDR1 as SGHAT and CDR2 as FQNNGV. V lost 5 bases to trimming and J lost 5 bases, with 15 bases between them. The CDR3 runs to 15 residues. CDR3 DNA: TGTGCCAGCAGCAACGTGGGAAAAAAAAATGAAAAACTGTTTTTT. Protein sequence: CASSNVGKKNEKLFF.

In this sample, this clonotype turned up many times. The V and J genes are TRBV28 and TRBJ1-4, with 7 bases identical to TRBD1. CDR1 and CDR2 from the germline V gene are MDHEN and SYDVKM. This CDR3 is built from 15 residues. Trimming removed 5 bases from V and 7 bases from J; junction bases left unmatched: 10. The CDR3 bases are TGTGCCAGCAGTCCGCTCAGGGGGGGGGTTGAAAAACTGTTTTTT. As protein: CASSPLRGGVEKLFF.

In DNA form, the CDR3 reads TGTGCCAGCAGTTTAGGGCAGGGGTTTAGGCAGCCCCAGCATTTT. Translation gives CASSLGQGFRQPQHF. The V gene is TRBV28, the J gene TRBJ1-5; a possible D gene is TRBD1 (6 bases). Germline-derived CDR1 and CDR2 are MDHEN and SYDVKM. V lost 2 bases to trimming and J lost 7 bases, with 15 bases between them. The CDR3 totals 15 residues.

Regarding this clonotype: A much larger clonotype is one base distant, so this may be a read error. The chain combines TRBV6-2 or TRBV6-3 with TRBJ1-6; a possible D gene is TRBD1 (5 bases). The CDR3 covers 14 residues. Germline-derived CDR1 and CDR2 are MNHEY and SVGEGT. CDR3 in amino acids: CASSYEGLNSLLHF. The CDR3 region has the DNA TGTGCCAGCAGTTATGAGGGGCTCAATTCACTCCTCCACTTT.